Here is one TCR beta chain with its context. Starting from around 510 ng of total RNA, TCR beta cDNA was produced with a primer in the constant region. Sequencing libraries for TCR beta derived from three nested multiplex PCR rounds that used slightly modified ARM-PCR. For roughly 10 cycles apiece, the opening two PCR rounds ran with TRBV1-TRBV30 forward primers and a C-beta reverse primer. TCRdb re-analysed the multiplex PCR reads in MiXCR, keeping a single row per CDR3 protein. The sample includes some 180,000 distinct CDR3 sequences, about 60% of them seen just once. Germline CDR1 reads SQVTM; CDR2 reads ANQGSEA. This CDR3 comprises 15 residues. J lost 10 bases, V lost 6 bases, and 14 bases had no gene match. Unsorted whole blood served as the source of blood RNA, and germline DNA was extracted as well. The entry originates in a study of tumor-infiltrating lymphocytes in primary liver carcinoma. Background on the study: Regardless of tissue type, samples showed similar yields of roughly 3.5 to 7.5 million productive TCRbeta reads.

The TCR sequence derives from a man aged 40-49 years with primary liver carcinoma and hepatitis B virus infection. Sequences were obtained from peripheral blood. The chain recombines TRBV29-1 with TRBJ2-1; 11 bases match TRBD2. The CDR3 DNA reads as TGCAGCGTGTCCCAGGGGACTAGCGGAGGGGGGGAGCAGTTCTTC. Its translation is CSVSQGTSGGGEQFF.